This TCR beta chain stems from a study of blood T cells in healthy people across ages. Donors were healthy Caucasian individuals from Russia aged roughly 6 to 90. Total RNA, at least 5 micrograms per sample, came from PBMCs. Turning to this clonotype: The antigen remains undetermined.

The germline CDR1 and CDR2 sequences are LGHNA and YSLEER. The CDR3 length is 19 residues. Trimming removed 0 bases at V and 5 bases at J, with 23 bases between. The study, taken as a whole, reports: In the absence of known donor CMV status, changes in expanded clonotypes were possibly confounded. While age rose, TCR beta diversity per million T cells dropped in a roughly linear way.

A second PCR, run for 7 to 11 cycles, used a sample-barcoded 5' primer plus a J-beta primer mix. In TCRdb, the 5' RACE reads were re-called with MiXCR into one record per CDR3 protein. The table records about 1.8 million distinct CDR3 sequences, less than 50% of them present only once. This chain links TRBV4-3 with TRBJ1-5; the D is unclear. Source material: blood. This sequence originates from a woman in her thirties or forties in good health. The CDR3 bases are TGCGCCAGCAGCCAAGATTTTCTAGCTTTGACTGTAGTCGATCAGCCCCAGCATTTT. This sequence encodes CASSQDFLALTVVDQPQHF.